This T cell receptor beta chain was sequenced in a study of blood T cells in healthy people across ages. Combining a sample-barcoded 5' primer with a J-beta primer mix, a second PCR ran for roughly 7 to 12 cycles. TCRdb independently ran MiXCR on the 5' RACE reads; one entry per CDR3 protein. The table lists fewer than 1.5 million distinct CDR3 sequences, 42% of them singletons, with under 8% in the top ten. What was sequenced was blood. This clonotype originated in a woman aged 18 to 35 in good health.

The CDR3, as DNA: TGTGCCAGCAGTACCAACGGACAGGGGGGCTACGAGCAGTACTTC. The encoded protein is CASSTNGQGGYEQYF. V is TRBV28 and J is TRBJ2-7; TRBD1 matches 10 bases. The CDR3 consists of 15 residues. In germline, CDR1 is MDHEN, CDR2 SYDVKM. The ends lost 5 bases at V and 3 bases at J; junction bases unmatched: 7. Combining the CDR3 with reference TRBV28 and TRBJ2-7 gives the whole variable domain DVKVTQSSRYLVKRTGEKVFLECVQDMDHENMFWYRQDPGLGLRLIYFSYDVKMKEKGDIPEGYSVSREKKERFSLILESASTNQTSMYLCASSTNGQGGYEQYFGPGTRLTVT.